The next 3 T cell receptor beta chains were all read from a single sample in a study of early T cells in non-severe SARS-CoV-2 infection. MiXCR, run by TCRdb on the 5' RACE reads, gives a single entry per CDR3 protein. Of about 70,000 distinct CDR3 sequences in the sample, more than 12% were seen once. This sample comprised whole blood, obtained at baseline. The receptors derive from an adult who was a healthcare worker with PCR-confirmed SARS-CoV-2 infection or an uninfected control (not recorded which).

This clonotype showed up just a few times. The V gene is TRBV9, the J gene TRBJ2-6; 10 bases match TRBD2. The germline gives CDR1 SGDLS, CDR2 YYNGEE. The V gene end was trimmed by 0 bases and the J gene end by 0 bases; junction bases not matched to a gene: 0. The CDR3 extends over 17 amino acids. The CDR3 bases are TGTGCCAGCAGCGTAGCTAGCGGGAGCTCTGGGGCCAACGTCCTGACTTTC. Protein product: CASSVASGSSGANVLTF.

The chain is built from TRBV5-4 and TRBJ2-2; weak D call: TRBD1 (5 bases). Germline assignment: CDR1 SGHNT and CDR2 YYREEE (reference sequence). Trimming removed 4 bases at V and 3 bases at J, with 13 bases between. This CDR3 is built from 15 residues. This CDR3 is CASSLRLQDTGELFF. The CDR3 nucleotides read TGTGCCAGCAGCCTTCGCCTACAGGACACCGGGGAGCTGTTTTTT.

The J gene is TRBJ2-1, the V gene TRBV7-3; tentatively, D is TRBD1 or TRBD2 (6 bases each). There are 14 residues in the CDR3. Germline V gene data show CDR1 as SGHTA and CDR2 as FQGTGA. The V end lost 8 bases, the J end lost 11 bases, and 22 bases lay between the germline ends. Here the CDR3 DNA reads TGTGCCAGCTCGCCGGGGGCATTATATTCGAAGCAGTTCTTC. It encodes CASSPGALYSKQFF.